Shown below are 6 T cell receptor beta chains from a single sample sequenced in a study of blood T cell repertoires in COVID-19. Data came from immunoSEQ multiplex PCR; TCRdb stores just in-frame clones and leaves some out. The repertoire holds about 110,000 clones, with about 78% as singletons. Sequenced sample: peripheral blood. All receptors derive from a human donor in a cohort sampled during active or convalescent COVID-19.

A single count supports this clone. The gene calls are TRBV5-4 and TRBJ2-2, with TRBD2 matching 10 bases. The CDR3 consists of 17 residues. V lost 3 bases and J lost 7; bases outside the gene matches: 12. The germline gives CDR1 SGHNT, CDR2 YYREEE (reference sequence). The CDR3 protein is CASSSPPSGGFGGELFF. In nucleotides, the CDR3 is TGTGCCAGCAGCTCTCCCCCTAGCGGGGGCTTTGGCGGGGAGCTGTTTTTT.

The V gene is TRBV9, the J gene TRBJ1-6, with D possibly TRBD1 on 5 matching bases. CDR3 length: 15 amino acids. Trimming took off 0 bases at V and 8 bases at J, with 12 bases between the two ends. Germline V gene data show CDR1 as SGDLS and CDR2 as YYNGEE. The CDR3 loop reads CASSVEVQGYSPLHF. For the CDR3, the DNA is TGTGCCAGCAGCGTAGAGGTCCAGGGTTATTCACCCCTCCACTTT.

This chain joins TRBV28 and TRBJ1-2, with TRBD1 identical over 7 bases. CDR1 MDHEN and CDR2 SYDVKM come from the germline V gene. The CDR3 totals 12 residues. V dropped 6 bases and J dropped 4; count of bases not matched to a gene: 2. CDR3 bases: TGTGCCAGCAGGGGACAGCGCTATGGCTACACCTTC. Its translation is CASRGQRYGYTF.

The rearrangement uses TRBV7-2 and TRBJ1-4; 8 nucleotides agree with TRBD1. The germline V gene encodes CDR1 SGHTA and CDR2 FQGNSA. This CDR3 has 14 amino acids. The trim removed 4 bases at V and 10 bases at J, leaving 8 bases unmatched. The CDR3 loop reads CASSSTGVAGKLFF. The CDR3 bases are TGTGCCAGCAGCTCGACAGGGGTAGCGGGAAAACTGTTTTTT.

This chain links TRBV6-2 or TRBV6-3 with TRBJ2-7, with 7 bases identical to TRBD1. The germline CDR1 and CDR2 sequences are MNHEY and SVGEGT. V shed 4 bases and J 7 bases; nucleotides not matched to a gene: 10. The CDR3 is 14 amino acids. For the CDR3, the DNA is TGTGCCAGCAGTTTTGGGACAGCTTCTCGGGAGCAGTACTTC. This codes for CASSFGTASREQYF.

CDR3 in DNA: TGTGCCAGCTCACCACGTCGAGCGGGATCTAGCACAGATACGCAGTATTTT. The encoded protein is CASSPRRAGSSTDTQYF. V usage is TRBV18 and J usage is TRBJ2-3, with TRBD2 matching over 7 bases. The CDR3 has 17 amino acids. Germline assignment: CDR1 KGHSH and CDR2 LQKENI. V lost 1 base to trimming and J lost 0 bases; unmatched junction nucleotides: 7. Combining the CDR3 with reference TRBV18 and TRBJ2-3 gives the whole variable domain NAGVMQNPRHLVRRRGQEARLRCSPMKGHSHVYWYRQLPEEGLKFMVYLQKENIIDESGMPKERFSAEFPKEGPSILRIQQVVRGDSAAYFCASSPRRAGSSTDTQYFGPGTRLTVL.